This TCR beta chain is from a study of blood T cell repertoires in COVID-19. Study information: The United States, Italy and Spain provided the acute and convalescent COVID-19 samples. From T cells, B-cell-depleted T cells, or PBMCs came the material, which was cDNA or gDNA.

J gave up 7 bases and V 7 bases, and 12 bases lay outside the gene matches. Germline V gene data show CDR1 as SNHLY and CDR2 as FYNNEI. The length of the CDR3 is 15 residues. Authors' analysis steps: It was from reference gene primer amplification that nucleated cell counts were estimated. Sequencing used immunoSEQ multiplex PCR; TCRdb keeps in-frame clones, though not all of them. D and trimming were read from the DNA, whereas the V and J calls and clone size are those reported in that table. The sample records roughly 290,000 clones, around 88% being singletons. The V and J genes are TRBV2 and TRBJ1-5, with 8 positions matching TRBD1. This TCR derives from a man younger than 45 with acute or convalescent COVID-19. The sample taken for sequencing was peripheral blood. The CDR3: CASNQDRAGLQPQHF. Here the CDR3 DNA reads TGTGCCAGCAACCAGGACAGGGCGGGCCTCCAGCCCCAGCATTTT.